The 9 T cell receptor beta chains below were found in one sample sequenced in a study of chemoradiotherapy in HPV16-positive cancers. Sequencing was performed with immunoSEQ multiplex PCR; in TCRdb, only in-frame clones are kept and a portion is missing. The top ten hold about 2.5% of the sample, which has about 6,700 clones, 75% to 90% seen once. The sequencing here drew on tumor tissue, taken from a patient who underwent chemoradiotherapy. All receptors come from a human donor with HPV-associated anogenital cancer.

The genes are TRBV28 and TRBJ1-6; D unclear. CDR3 length: 14 residues. The ends were cut back, 8 bases at V and 5 bases at J, with 13 bases in the middle. CDR1 MDHEN and CDR2 SYDVKM come from the germline V gene. The CDR3 sequence: CASLTTRNNSPLHF. CDR3 nucleotide sequence: TGTGCCAGCCTTACAACTCGGAATAATTCACCCCTCCACTTT.

This rearrangement joins TRBV11-2 to TRBJ2-1; either TRBD1 or TRBD2 may fit D (6 bases each). The length of the CDR3 is 14 residues. CDR1 and CDR2 from the germline V gene are SGHAT and FQNNGV. V was trimmed by 7 bases and J by 8 bases, leaving 18 bases between them. CDR3 coding DNA: TGTGCCAGCACTCCGGCGGAGGGGGTCGATGAGCAGTTCTTC. The encoded protein is CASTPAEGVDEQFF.

CDR3 sequence reads: CASSPSGADFYGYTF. The CDR3 DNA sequence: TGCGCCAGCAGCCCATCCGGGGCGGATTTCTATGGCTACACCTTC. This sequence joins TRBV5-1 and TRBJ1-2, with D possibly matching TRBD1 (5 bases). In germline, CDR1 is SGHRS, CDR2 YFSETQ. This CDR3 has 15 residues. The V end lost 4 bases, the J end lost 4 bases, and 17 bases lay between the germline ends.

The chain has TRBV2 and TRBJ1-4; 9 bases map to TRBD1. The CDR3 loop spans 15 amino acids. CDR1 and CDR2 (germline): SNHLY, FYNNEI. Trimming took 6 bases from V and 4 from J; bases not matched to a gene: 6. The CDR3 spells CASRGGTGYNEKLFF. CDR3 coding DNA: TGTGCCAGCAGAGGAGGGACAGGGTATAATGAAAAACTGTTTTTT.

The V gene is TRBV6-6, the J gene TRBJ2-7; D is perhaps TRBD1 (5 bases). Between the trimmed V and J ends, which lost 4 bases and 4 bases, there was a span of 11 bases. The CDR3 has 13 residues. CDR1 and CDR2 (germline): MNHNY, SVGAGI (reference sequence). Written as DNA, the CDR3 is TGTGCCAGCAGTTTAAGGGGTCCTTACGAGCAGTACTTC. Translating gives CASSLRGPYEQYF.

The V call is TRBV9, the J call TRBJ2-7; weak D call: TRBD2 (7 bases). Trimming removed 4 bases from V and 6 bases from J, with 23 bases in between. Germline CDR1 is SGDLS and CDR2 is YYNGEE. This CDR3 comprises 16 residues. CDR3 amino acids: CASSTLGGGSRAEQYF. The CDR3 coding sequence is TGTGCCAGCAGCACCCTTGGGGGCGGGAGTAGAGCCGAGCAGTACTTC. The full variable domain, completed using reference TRBV9 and TRBJ2-7, is DSGVTQTPKHLITATGQRVTLRCSPRSGDLSVYWYQQSLDQGLQFLIQYYNGEERAKGNILERFSAQQFPDLHSELNLSSLELGDSALYFCASSTLGGGSRAEQYFGPGTRLTVT.

In its sample, this clone was seen once. V and J are TRBV7-3 and TRBJ2-1; D remains unclear. Germline assignment: CDR1 SGHTA and CDR2 FQGTGA. This CDR3 has 13 residues. V gave up 5 bases and J gave up 5 bases, with 10 bases separating them. In DNA form, the CDR3 reads TGTGCCAGCAGCCCCGATGGGGACAATGAGCAGTTCTTC. Translation gives CASSPDGDNEQFF.

The chain couples TRBV5-1 to TRBJ2-7, with D perhaps TRBD2 (5 bases). The V end lost 0 bases, the J end lost 9 bases, and 16 bases lay between the germline ends. The CDR3 consists of 14 residues. The germline gives CDR1 SGHRS, CDR2 YFSETQ. The CDR3 reads CASSLGEGSGGQYF. In DNA, the CDR3 is TGCGCCAGCAGCTTGGGTGAAGGGAGCGGCGGGCAGTACTTC.

A single count supports this clone. The CDR3: CASRGHRQGRMSNQPQHF. CDR3 bases: TGTGCCAGCAGGGGTCATCGTCAGGGGCGGATGAGCAATCAGCCCCAGCATTTT. The chain uses TRBV2 and TRBJ1-5, with a possible D match to TRBD1 (6 bases). From germline, CDR1 is SNHLY and CDR2 FYNNEI. The length of the CDR3 is 18 residues. V was pared by 6 bases and J by 1 base, with 22 bases between.